The rows below give T cell receptor beta chains drawn from one sample of a study of identical twins. MiXCR was run by TCRdb on the 5' RACE reads, yielding one entry per CDR3 protein. Of 400,000 or so distinct CDR3 sequences in the sample, roughly 9% were seen once. Sequenced sample: naive T cells sorted from blood. Every receptor here comes from a woman aged 45 to 65 in good health. Both conserved end residues are part of each CDR3. Fields, in order: CDR3 protein, CDR3 DNA, V gene, J gene, clone size, D gene. D genes are given only for firm matches. Size tells how often a clone was seen (once, few, many) or the class of an expanded clone, and some rows leave it out.

CASSMTRLGAQHF	TGTGCCAGTAGTATGACCCGACTTGGAGCCCAGCATTTT	TRBV19	TRBJ1-5	few	NA
CASSSRWSGTSGIRNEQFF	TGCGCCAGCAGCTCGAGGTGGAGTGGGACTAGCGGGATAAGGAATGAGCAGTTCTTC	TRBV5-1	TRBJ2-1	many	TRBD2
CASSPRAAEKLFF	TGCGCCAGCAGCCCCCGGGCAGCCGAAAAACTGTTTTTT	TRBV4-1	TRBJ1-4	many	NA
CSVVEHLNSPLHF	TGCAGCGTTGTTGAACACCTTAATTCACCCCTCCACTTT	TRBV29-1	TRBJ1-6	few	NA
CSARGSRILYNEQFF	TGCAGCGCCCGGGGCAGCCGGATCCTCTACAATGAGCAGTTCTTC	TRBV29-1	TRBJ2-1	few	NA
CASSDHSSGRLYTGELFF	TGCGCCAGCAGTGATCATTCCAGCGGGAGGTTATACACCGGGGAGCTGTTTTTT	TRBV10-2	TRBJ2-2	few	TRBD2
CASTRANYGYTF	TGTGCCAGTACCAGGGCCAACTATGGCTACACCTTC	TRBV6-1	TRBJ1-2	NA	NA
CASSTDRGNNEQFF	TGTGCCAGCAGTACGGACAGGGGGAACAATGAGCAGTTCTTC	TRBV12-3/TRBV12-4	TRBJ2-1	many	TRBD1
CASSGGGGSNQPQHF	TGTGCCAGCAGTGGGGGGGGCGGTAGCAATCAGCCCCAGCATTTT	TRBV6-1	TRBJ1-5	NA	NA
CASSTGTGGGYTF	TGTGCCAGCAGCACCGGGACAGGAGGTGGCTACACCTTC	TRBV5-5	TRBJ1-2	few	TRBD1
CSARVGTRGTGELFF	TGCAGTGCTAGAGTGGGGACTAGAGGGACCGGGGAGCTGTTTTTT	TRBV20-1	TRBJ2-2	once	TRBD2
CASSLWQGYTGELFF	TGTGCCAGCAGCTTGTGGCAGGGGTACACCGGGGAGCTGTTTTTT	TRBV5-6	TRBJ2-2	NA	NA
CASSTPPGTRQFF	TGTGCCAGCAGTACACCTCCGGGGACTAGGCAGTTCTTC	TRBV6-2/TRBV6-3	TRBJ2-1	few	TRBD2
CASSFRGSGTDTQYF	TGTGCCAGCAGCTTTCGTGGTAGCGGCACAGATACGCAGTATTTT	TRBV5-6	TRBJ2-3	NA	NA
CASSPREGYQETQYF	TGTGCCAGCAGCCCCCGAGAGGGGTACCAAGAGACCCAGTACTTC	TRBV7-9	TRBJ2-5	few	NA
CSVGRTSGRSYNEQFF	TGCAGCGTCGGCCGGACTAGCGGGCGATCCTACAATGAGCAGTTCTTC	TRBV29-1	TRBJ2-1	few	TRBD2
CASSDPNSPLHF	TGTGCCAGCAGTGACCCCAACTCACCCCTCCACTTT	TRBV25-1	TRBJ1-6	few	NA
CASSHLASGANTEAFF	TGCGCCAGCAGCCACCTCGCCTCAGGGGCTAACACTGAAGCTTTCTTT	TRBV4-1	TRBJ1-1	NA	NA
CASSLELGKLFF	TGTGCCAGCAGCTTGGAGTTGGGAAAACTGTTTTTT	TRBV5-5	TRBJ1-4	few	NA
CASSPRSGNEQFF	TGTGCCAGCTCACCACGGTCCGGGAATGAGCAGTTCTTC	TRBV18	TRBJ2-1	few	NA
CASSLAGQQLYNEQFF	TGTGCCAGCAGTCTAGCGGGTCAACAACTATACAATGAGCAGTTCTTC	TRBV12-3/TRBV12-4	TRBJ2-1	few	TRBD2
CASSWTSGRDSYEQYF	TGTGCCAGCAGTTGGACTAGCGGGAGAGACTCCTACGAGCAGTACTTC	TRBV6-2/TRBV6-3	TRBJ2-7	NA	TRBD2
CASSSPQGDGEQFF	TGTGCCAGCAGCTCACCACAGGGGGACGGTGAGCAGTTCTTC	TRBV11-2	TRBJ2-1	few	TRBD1
CASSQDATGYGETQYF	TGTGCCAGCAGCCAAGATGCGACAGGGTACGGAGAGACCCAGTACTTC	TRBV3-1	TRBJ2-5	many	TRBD1
CASSPLGQPQHF	TGTGCCAGCAGTCCCTTAGGACAGCCCCAGCATTTT	TRBV27	TRBJ1-5	few	NA
CASSLSVGTSNFPDTQYF	TGTGCTAGCAGCTTATCGGTCGGGACTAGTAATTTTCCAGATACGCAGTATTTT	TRBV7-7	TRBJ2-3	few	TRBD2
CSARAGLADTQYF	TGCAGTGCTAGAGCTGGACTAGCAGATACGCAGTATTTT	TRBV20-1	TRBJ2-3	NA	TRBD2
CAWTGEGNTIYF	TGTGCCTGGACAGGGGAAGGAAACACCATATATTTT	TRBV30	TRBJ1-3	few	NA
CATSPVSNTGELFF	TGTGCCACCAGTCCGGTCTCGAACACCGGGGAGCTGTTTTTT	TRBV24-1	TRBJ2-2	NA	NA
CASSRGRAYEQYF	TGTGCCAGCAGCAGGGGGCGGGCCTACGAGCAGTACTTC	TRBV21-1	TRBJ2-7	few	NA
CATSRDVAGAYYGYTF	TGTGCCACCAGCAGAGATGTCGCGGGCGCCTACTATGGCTACACCTTC	TRBV15	TRBJ1-2	NA	NA
CASSYSTQGADQPQHF	TGTGCCAGCAGTTACTCGACCCAAGGGGCTGATCAGCCCCAGCATTTT	TRBV6-6	TRBJ1-5	few	NA
CASSLGGGVTPYEQYF	TGTGCCAGCAGTTTAGGGGGGGGTGTCACCCCCTACGAGCAGTACTTC	TRBV12-3/TRBV12-4	TRBJ2-7	NA	TRBD2
CASSGEGTENTGELFF	TGTGCCAGCAGCGGAGAAGGGACAGAGAACACCGGGGAGCTGTTTTTT	TRBV7-6	TRBJ2-2	few	TRBD1
CASSSRDSNYEQYF	TGTGCCAGCAGCTCCCGGGACAGCAACTACGAGCAGTACTTC	TRBV7-9	TRBJ2-7	few	TRBD1
CASSPPGSSYNEQFF	TGCGCCAGCAGTCCACCGGGGAGCTCCTACAATGAGCAGTTCTTC	TRBV5-1	TRBJ2-1	many	NA
CASSQVVGDSYYEQYF	TGCGCCAGCAGCCAAGTCGTAGGAGACTCATACTACGAGCAGTACTTC	TRBV4-1	TRBJ2-7	few	NA
CASSLSGSRMQTQYF	TGTGCCAGCAGTTTGTCTGGATCTAGAATGCAGACCCAGTACTTC	TRBV12-3/TRBV12-4	TRBJ2-5	few	NA
CASSESAAGGLYNEQFF	TGCGCCAGCAGTGAGTCGGCGGCGGGAGGACTCTACAATGAGCAGTTCTTC	TRBV10-1	TRBJ2-1	NA	TRBD2
CASSAKTSGRVSYNEQFF	TGCGCCAGCAGCGCTAAGACTAGCGGGAGAGTCTCCTACAATGAGCAGTTCTTC	TRBV5-1	TRBJ2-1	few	TRBD2
CATSIRLARNTQYF	TGTGCCACCAGCATCCGACTAGCGAGAAATACGCAGTATTTT	TRBV15	TRBJ2-3	NA	TRBD2
CASSPGGLWEQYF	TGTGCCAGCAGCCCCGGGGGTCTCTGGGAGCAGTACTTC	TRBV3-1	TRBJ2-7	NA	NA
CASSLGQITEAFF	TGTGCCAGCAGCTTGGGGCAGATAACTGAAGCTTTCTTT	TRBV5-5	TRBJ1-1	few	NA
CASRKAGPLSYEQYF	TGTGCCAGCAGGAAAGCGGGACCCCTATCCTACGAGCAGTACTTC	TRBV12-3/TRBV12-4	TRBJ2-7	many	TRBD2
CASSVPGSPGNLFF	TGTGCCAGCAGTGTCCCCGGGTCTCCCGGAAATCTGTTTTTT	TRBV25-1	TRBJ1-4	NA	NA
CASSFEGTAFF	TGCGCCAGCAGCTTTGAGGGTACAGCTTTCTTT	TRBV5-1	TRBJ1-1	many	NA
CAAMDRNTDTQYF	TGTGCCGCGATGGACAGGAACACAGATACGCAGTATTTT	TRBV6-5	TRBJ2-3	NA	TRBD1
CASSLSGGGSGTEAFF	TGTGCCAGCAGCCTTAGTGGGGGGGGCTCCGGCACTGAAGCTTTCTTT	TRBV12-3/TRBV12-4	TRBJ1-1	many	NA
CASSYPMSGSSGELFF	TGTGCCAGCAGCTACCCCATGAGCGGGAGTTCCGGGGAGCTGTTTTTT	TRBV11-2	TRBJ2-2	many	TRBD2
CSALGQPPAEAFF	TGCAGTGCTCTGGGACAACCTCCCGCTGAAGCTTTCTTT	TRBV20-1	TRBJ1-1	few	NA
CAGGDSQDTGELFF	TGTGCCGGAGGGGACAGTCAGGACACCGGGGAGCTGTTTTTT	TRBV10-3	TRBJ2-2	many	NA
CSVTGGPIGETQYF	TGCAGCGTTACAGGGGGCCCTATTGGGGAGACCCAGTACTTC	TRBV29-1	TRBJ2-5	NA	TRBD1
CASSQQLGRQETQYF	TGTGCCAGCAGCCAACAACTCGGGAGACAAGAGACCCAGTACTTC	TRBV7-6	TRBJ2-5	many	NA
CSAMGLMATDTQYF	TGCAGTGCTATGGGGCTGATGGCCACAGATACGCAGTATTTT	TRBV20-1	TRBJ2-3	many	NA